The 23 T cell receptor beta chains in this list originate from one sample, sequenced in a study of blood T cell repertoires in COVID-19. Measured with immunoSEQ multiplex PCR; TCRdb has only the in-frame clones, and not every one. The sample contains about 250,000 clones, 87% of which appear only once. The source material was peripheral blood. Receptors originate from a man in his late teens or twenties with active or convalescent COVID-19.

The rearrangement links TRBV30 to TRBJ2-3; 7 bases fit TRBD2. V shed 1 base, J shed 6 bases, and the junction held 7 bases outside the gene matches. The CDR3 is 14 residues long. CDR1 is GTSNPN, CDR2 SVGIG, per germline (reference sequence). CDR3 in amino acids: CAWSATSVQDTQYF. The CDR3 nucleotides read TGTGCCTGGAGTGCCACTAGCGTTCAGGATACGCAGTATTTT.

This clone came up a few times. The genes are TRBV3-1 (or the pseudogene TRBV3-2) and TRBJ2-5; 14 bases match TRBD2. Germline-derived CDR1 and CDR2 are LGHDT and YNNKEL (reference sequence). This CDR3 has 18 amino acids. The V gene end was trimmed by 0 bases and the J gene end by 1 base; junction bases not matched to a gene: 4. The CDR3 region is CASSQEGLAGVFQETQYF. The DNA of the CDR3 is TGTGCCAGCAGCCAAGAGGGACTAGCGGGGGTATTCCAAGAGACCCAGTACTTC.

The gene calls are TRBV5-1 and TRBJ2-7; D is possibly TRBD1 (5 bases). The CDR3 is 15 residues long. Trimming left V 0 bases short and J 5 bases short, with 15 bases between. Looked up from germline, CDR1 is SGHRS and CDR2 is YFSETQ. CDR3 in amino acids: CASSLEYPGIDEQYF. The CDR3 nucleotides are TGCGCCAGCAGCTTGGAGTACCCAGGGATCGACGAGCAGTACTTC. Drawing the rest from reference TRBV5-1 and TRBJ2-7, the complete variable domain is KAGVTQTPRYLIKTRGQQVTLSCSPISGHRSVSWYQQTPGQGLQFLFEYFSETQRNKGNFPGRFSGRQFSNSRSEMNVSTLELGDSALYLCASSLEYPGIDEQYFGPGTRLTVT.

V is TRBV4-1 and J is TRBJ2-4, with 11 bases identical to TRBD2. V lost 1 base and J lost 8; bases outside the gene matches: 7. CDR3 length: 16 amino acids. Germline values: CDR1 MGHRA, CDR2 YSYEKL. CDR3 loop: CASSQGLAGGWDIQYF. The CDR3 DNA sequence: TGCGCCAGCAGCCAAGGTCTAGCGGGAGGATGGGACATTCAGTACTTC.

J is TRBJ1-5 and V is TRBV4-1; D gene ambiguous. CDR3 length: 16 amino acids. CDR1 is MGHRA, CDR2 YSYEKL, per germline. The germline V and J ends were trimmed by 0 bases and 3 bases, with 12 bases remaining between them. The CDR3 DNA sequence: TGCGCCAGCAGCCAAGACGATAGAACGAACAATCAGCCCCAGCATTTT. Its protein is CASSQDDRTNNQPQHF.

The genes are TRBV9 and TRBJ1-4; D possibly corresponds to TRBD1 (5 bases). CDR1 SGDLS and CDR2 YYNGEE come from the germline V gene. With 0 bases removed from V and 7 bases from J, the gap between germline ends came to 13 bases. The CDR3 has 15 amino acids. DNA of the CDR3: TGTGCCAGCAGCGTAGTGGGGGGATTAGCTGAAAAACTGTTTTTT. Protein sequence: CASSVVGGLAEKLFF.

The rearrangement joins TRBV19 to TRBJ2-7; 8 bases align to TRBD1. This CDR3 is built from 15 residues. Losses at the gene ends were 6 bases for V and 3 bases for J; bases not matched to a gene: 10. Germline V gene lookup returns CDR1 LNHDA and CDR2 SQIVND (reference sequence). CDR3 coding DNA: TGTGCCAGTAGCCCCGTGGCAGGGGGCTTCTACGAGCAGTACTTC. Its translation is CASSPVAGGFYEQYF.

V and J are TRBV5-6 and TRBJ2-7, with TRBD1 as a possible D gene (6 bases). Per germline, CDR1 SGHDT and CDR2 YYEEEE. This CDR3 has 12 amino acids. Trimming pared 7 bases from V and 5 bases from J, leaving 13 bases between. The CDR3, as DNA: TGTGCCAGCGCCAGGGGAAGTGACGAGCAGTACTTC. This translates into CASARGSDEQYF.

Of note for this clone: Other DNA sequences in the sample encode the same CDR3. The genes are TRBV28 and TRBJ2-7; 10 bases map to TRBD2. The CDR3 is 15 residues long. Germline V gives CDR1 MDHEN, CDR2 SYDVKM. The trim removed 5 bases at V and 0 bases at J, leaving 4 bases unmatched. CDR3 region: CASSRTSGSSYEQYF. The DNA for the CDR3 is TGTGCCAGCAGTCGGACTAGCGGTAGCTCCTACGAGCAGTACTTC.

The V and J genes are TRBV18 and TRBJ2-1; 7 bases are shared with TRBD2. Germline V CDR1 and CDR2: KGHSH, LQKENI. J lost 9 bases, V lost 3 bases, and 2 bases had no gene match. The CDR3 loop spans 12 amino acids. CDR3 DNA: TGTGCCAGCTCACCTATAGCGGGTGAGCAGTTCTTC. This sequence encodes CASSPIAGEQFF. The whole variable domain, remainder taken from reference TRBV18 and TRBJ2-1, is NAGVMQNPRHLVRRRGQEARLRCSPMKGHSHVYWYRQLPEEGLKFMVYLQKENIIDESGMPKERFSAEFPKEGPSILRIQQVVRGDSAAYFCASSPIAGEQFFGPGTRLTVL.

The V gene is TRBV6-1, the J gene TRBJ1-5; unclear D gene. Per germline, CDR1 MNHNS and CDR2 SASEGT. This CDR3 has 15 amino acids. V lost 3 bases, J lost 2 bases, and 11 bases lay in between. The CDR3 protein is CASSDPNGGNQPQHF. As DNA, the CDR3 is TGTGCCAGCAGTGACCCAAACGGGGGCAATCAGCCCCAGCATTTT.

This chain uses TRBV6-4 with TRBJ2-3, with a tentative D call TRBD1 (7 bases). This CDR3 has 15 amino acids. The germline V and J ends were trimmed by 4 bases and 4 bases, with 15 bases remaining between them. CDR1 is MRHNA, CDR2 SNTAGT, per germline. The DNA for the CDR3 is TGTGCCAGCAGTGTGGAGGGGGCTAGCGCAGATACGCAGTATTTT. Translated, it gives CASSVEGASADTQYF.

Only one count was recorded for this clone. V gene TRBV10-1 combines with J gene TRBJ2-4; D possibly corresponds to TRBD2 (6 bases). Germline assignment: CDR1 WNHNN and CDR2 SYGVQD (reference sequence). Trimming removed 6 bases from V and 9 bases from J, with 15 bases in between. The CDR3 is 13 amino acids. CDR3 sequence (DNA): TGCGCCAGCAGCGGCGTTGGGGGAGGCATTCAGTACTTC. Its translation: CASSGVGGGIQYF.

The chain has TRBV12-3 or TRBV12-4 and TRBJ2-7; the D is unclear. The ends were cut back, 5 bases at V and 3 bases at J, with 8 bases in the middle. The CDR3 is 12 residues long. CDR3 sequence reads: CASSVGHYEQYF. In DNA, the CDR3 is TGTGCCAGCAGTGTGGGCCACTACGAGCAGTACTTC.

The rearrangement uses TRBV15 and TRBJ1-5; D is perhaps TRBD1 (5 bases). Germline V gives CDR1 LNHNV, CDR2 YYDKDF (reference sequence). The CDR3 is 14 residues long. Trimming stripped 0 bases from V and 6 bases from J, with 9 bases between. The CDR3 loop reads CATSRDLGGQPQHF. The CDR3 region has the DNA TGTGCCACCAGCAGAGATCTCGGGGGTCAGCCCCAGCATTTT.

The sample holds one count of this clone. V is TRBV3-1 (or the pseudogene TRBV3-2) and J is TRBJ1-3; a weak D match, TRBD1 (6 bases). Germline V gene data show CDR1 as LGHDT and CDR2 as YNNKEL (reference sequence). Deletions cut 1 base from V and 0 bases from J, with 13 bases between. This CDR3 comprises 17 residues. CDR3 region: CASSQGTGKGSGNTIYF. The DNA for the CDR3 is TGTGCCAGCAGCCAAGGAACAGGGAAGGGCTCTGGAAACACCATATATTTT.

V gene TRBV4-2 combines with J gene TRBJ1-2, with D perhaps matching TRBD1 (5 bases). The V gene's germline CDR1 is LGHNA and CDR2 YNFKEQ. The ends were cut back, 0 bases at V and 3 bases at J, with 14 bases in the middle. The CDR3 sequence is 16 residues long. DNA of the CDR3: TGTGCCAGCAGCCAAGATGTCTTGCAGGGCGACTATGGCTACACCTTC. This gives the protein CASSQDVLQGDYGYTF.

The gene calls are TRBV7-2 and TRBJ2-7; 7 nucleotides align to TRBD1. The CDR3 totals 15 residues. The germline CDR1 and CDR2 sequences are SGHTA and FQGNSA. After removal of 4 bases from V and 2 bases from J, the junction contained 8 bases not matched to a gene. DNA for the CDR3: TGTGCCAGCAGCTGGACGACAGGGAAACCCTACGAGCAGTACTTC. It yields the protein CASSWTTGKPYEQYF.

J is TRBJ1-1 and V is TRBV15; D unresolved. The V gene's germline CDR1 is LNHNV and CDR2 YYDKDF (reference sequence). This CDR3 contains 13 residues. The germline V and J ends were trimmed by 6 bases and 2 bases, with 10 bases remaining between them. This CDR3 reads CATRSGGNTEAFF. In DNA, the CDR3 is TGTGCCACCAGAAGCGGCGGTAACACTGAAGCTTTCTTT.

As regards this clone: This sample includes further DNA sequences coding for the same CDR3. The gene calls are TRBV5-1 and TRBJ1-2; 8 nucleotides match TRBD1. V lost 0 bases to trimming and J lost 0 bases; unmatched junction nucleotides: 1. Germline CDR1 SGHRS, CDR2 YFSETQ. CDR3 length equals 15 residues. The CDR3 nucleotides are TGCGCCAGCAGCTTGGCGACAGGGGCTAACTATGGCTACACCTTC. Translated, it gives CASSLATGANYGYTF.

The chain joins TRBV6-2 or TRBV6-3 to TRBJ1-4; D is undetermined. CDR1 is MNHEY and CDR2 is SVGEGT in the germline V gene. The CDR3 totals 12 residues. Between the trimmed V and J ends, which lost 6 bases and 6 bases, there was a span of 8 bases. The DNA for the CDR3 is TGTGCCAGCAGCACAAGCGATGAAAAACTGTTTTTT. This codes for CASSTSDEKLFF.

The chain links TRBV2 to TRBJ1-6; D gene unclear. Per germline, CDR1 SNHLY and CDR2 FYNNEI. The CDR3 runs 15 residues. V lost 2 bases and J 5 bases, leaving 10 bases between the germline ends. In DNA form, the CDR3 reads TGTGCCAGCAGTGAAATGGTACCGGATAATTCACCCCTCCACTTT. Its translation is CASSEMVPDNSPLHF.

The chain is built from TRBV19 and TRBJ1-4, with TRBD1 matching 9 bases. CDR1 is LNHDA, CDR2 SQIVND, per germline (reference sequence). The V and J ends lost 8 bases and 7 bases, in that order; junction bases with no gene match: 5. This CDR3 spans 13 amino acids. Here the CDR3 reads CASWGQGGEKLFF. The CDR3 DNA follows: TGTGCCAGTTGGGGACAGGGAGGTGAAAAACTGTTTTTT.